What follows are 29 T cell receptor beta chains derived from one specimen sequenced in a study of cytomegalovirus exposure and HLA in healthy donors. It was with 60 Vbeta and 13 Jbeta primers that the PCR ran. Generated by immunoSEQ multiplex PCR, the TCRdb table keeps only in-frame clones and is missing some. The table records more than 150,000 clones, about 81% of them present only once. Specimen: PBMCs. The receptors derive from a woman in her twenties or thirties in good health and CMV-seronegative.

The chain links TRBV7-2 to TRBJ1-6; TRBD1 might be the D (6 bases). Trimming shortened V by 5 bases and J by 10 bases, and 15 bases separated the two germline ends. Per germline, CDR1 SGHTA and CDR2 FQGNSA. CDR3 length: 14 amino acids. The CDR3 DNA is TGTGCCAGCAGCCAGGACAGCTCCTCCTCACCCCTCCACTTT. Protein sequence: CASSQDSSSSPLHF.

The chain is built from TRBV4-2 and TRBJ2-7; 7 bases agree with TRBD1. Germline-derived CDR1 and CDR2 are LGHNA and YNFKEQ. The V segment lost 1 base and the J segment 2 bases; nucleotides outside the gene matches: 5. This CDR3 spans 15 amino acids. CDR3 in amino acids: CASSQASGTAYEQYF. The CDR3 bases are TGTGCCAGCAGCCAAGCTTCCGGGACAGCCTACGAGCAGTACTTC.

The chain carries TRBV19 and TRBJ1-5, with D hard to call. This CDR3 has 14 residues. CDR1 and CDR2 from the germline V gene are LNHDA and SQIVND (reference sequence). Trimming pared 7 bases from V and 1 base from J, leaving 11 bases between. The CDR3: CASNPAGSNQPQHF. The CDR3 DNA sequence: TGTGCCAGTAACCCCGCGGGGAGCAATCAGCCCCAGCATTTT.

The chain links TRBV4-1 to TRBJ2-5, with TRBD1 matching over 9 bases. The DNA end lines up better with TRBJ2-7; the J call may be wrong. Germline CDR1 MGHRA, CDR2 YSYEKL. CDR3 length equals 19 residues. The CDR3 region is CASSRVDRGTGPPSYEQYF. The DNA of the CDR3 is TGCGCCAGCAGCCGGGTCGATCGAGGGACAGGGCCGCCCTCCTACGAGCAGTACTTC.

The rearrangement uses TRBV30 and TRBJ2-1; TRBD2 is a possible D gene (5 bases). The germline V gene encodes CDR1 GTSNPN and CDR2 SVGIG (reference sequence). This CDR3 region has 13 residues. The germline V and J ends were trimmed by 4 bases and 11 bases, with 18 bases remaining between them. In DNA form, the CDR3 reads TGTGCCTGGACGAACTACGACTATGTGCAGCAGTTCTTC. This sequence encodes CAWTNYDYVQQFF.

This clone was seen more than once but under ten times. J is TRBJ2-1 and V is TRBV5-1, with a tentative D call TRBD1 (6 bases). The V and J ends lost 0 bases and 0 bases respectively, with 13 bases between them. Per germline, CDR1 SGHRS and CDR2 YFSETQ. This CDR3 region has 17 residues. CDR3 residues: CASSLEWQGSSYNEQFF. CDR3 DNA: TGCGCCAGCAGCTTGGAATGGCAGGGGAGCTCCTACAATGAGCAGTTCTTC.

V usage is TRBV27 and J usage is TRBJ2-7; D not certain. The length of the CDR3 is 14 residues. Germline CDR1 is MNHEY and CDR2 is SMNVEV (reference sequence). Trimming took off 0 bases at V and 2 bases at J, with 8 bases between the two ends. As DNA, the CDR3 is TGTGCCAGCAGTTTATCCGCGGTTCCCTACGAGCAGTACTTC. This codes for CASSLSAVPYEQYF.

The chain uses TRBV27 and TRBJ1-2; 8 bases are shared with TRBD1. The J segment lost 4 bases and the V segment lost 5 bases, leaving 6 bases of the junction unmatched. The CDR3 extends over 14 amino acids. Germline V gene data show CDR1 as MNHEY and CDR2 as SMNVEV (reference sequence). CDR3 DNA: TGTGCCAGCAGTCTCAGACAGGGGTCCTATGGCTACACCTTC. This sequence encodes CASSLRQGSYGYTF.

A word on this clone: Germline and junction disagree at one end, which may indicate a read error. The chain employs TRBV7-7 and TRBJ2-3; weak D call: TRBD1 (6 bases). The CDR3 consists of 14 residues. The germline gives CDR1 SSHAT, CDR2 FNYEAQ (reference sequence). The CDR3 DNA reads TGTGCTAGCAGCTTAGATAGGGGGACGGATACGCAGTATTTT. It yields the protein CASSLDRGTDTQYF.

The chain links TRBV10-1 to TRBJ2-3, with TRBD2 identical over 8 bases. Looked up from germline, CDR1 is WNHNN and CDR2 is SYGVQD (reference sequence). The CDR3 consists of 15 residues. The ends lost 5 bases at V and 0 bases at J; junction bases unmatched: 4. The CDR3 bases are TGCGCCAGCAGTCCCGGGACTAGTAGCACAGATACGCAGTATTTT. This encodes CASSPGTSSTDTQYF.

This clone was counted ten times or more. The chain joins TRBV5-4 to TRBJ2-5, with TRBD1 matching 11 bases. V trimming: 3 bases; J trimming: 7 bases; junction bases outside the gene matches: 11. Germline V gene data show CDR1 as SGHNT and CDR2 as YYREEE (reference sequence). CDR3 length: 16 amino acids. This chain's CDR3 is CASSSGTGGRGGTQYF. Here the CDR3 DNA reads TGTGCCAGCAGCTCCGGGACAGGGGGAAGGGGGGGGACCCAGTACTTC.

CDR3 in DNA: TGTGCCAGCAGCCTTCGGGCCTCGGTGGGGGGCTCCTATAATTCACCCCTCCACTTT. Translated: CASSLRASVGGSYNSPLHF. The chain combines TRBV27 with TRBJ1-6, with D possibly matching TRBD1 (5 bases). The CDR3 is 19 amino acids. Trimming took 6 bases from V and 0 from J, leaving 21 bases between them. CDR1 MNHEY and CDR2 SMNVEV come from the germline V gene (reference sequence).

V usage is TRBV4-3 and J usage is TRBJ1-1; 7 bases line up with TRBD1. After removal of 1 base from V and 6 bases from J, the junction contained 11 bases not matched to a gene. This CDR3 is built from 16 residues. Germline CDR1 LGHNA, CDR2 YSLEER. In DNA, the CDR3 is TGCGCCAGCAGCCAAGTATCGGGACAGAGACTCCCTGAAGCTTTCTTT. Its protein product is CASSQVSGQRLPEAFF.

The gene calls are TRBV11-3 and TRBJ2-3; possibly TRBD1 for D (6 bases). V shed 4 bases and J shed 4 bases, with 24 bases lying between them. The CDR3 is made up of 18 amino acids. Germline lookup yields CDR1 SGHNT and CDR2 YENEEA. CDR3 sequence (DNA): TGTGCCAGCAGCTGGAGGATCTACAGGGTGAGTCTTCCAGATACGCAGTATTTT. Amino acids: CASSWRIYRVSLPDTQYF.

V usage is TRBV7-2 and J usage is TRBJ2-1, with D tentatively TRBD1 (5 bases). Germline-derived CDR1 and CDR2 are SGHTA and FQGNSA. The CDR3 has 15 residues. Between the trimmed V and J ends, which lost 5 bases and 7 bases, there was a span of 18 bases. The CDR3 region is CASSPGGASRNEQFF. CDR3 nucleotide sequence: TGTGCCAGCAGCCCCGGTGGGGCGTCCCGTAATGAGCAGTTCTTC.

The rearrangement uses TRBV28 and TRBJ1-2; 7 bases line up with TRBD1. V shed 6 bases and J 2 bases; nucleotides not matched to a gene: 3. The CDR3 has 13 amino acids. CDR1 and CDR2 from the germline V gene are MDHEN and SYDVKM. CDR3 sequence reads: CASRSTGNYGYTF. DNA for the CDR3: TGTGCCAGCAGGTCGACAGGGAACTATGGCTACACCTTC.

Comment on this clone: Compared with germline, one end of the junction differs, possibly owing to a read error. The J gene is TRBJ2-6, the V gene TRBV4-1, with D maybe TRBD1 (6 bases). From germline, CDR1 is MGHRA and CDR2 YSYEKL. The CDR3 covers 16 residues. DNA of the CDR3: TGCGCCAGCAGCCAGGCCACAGGGTCTGGGGCCAACGGCCTGACTTTC. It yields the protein CASSQATGSGANGLTF.

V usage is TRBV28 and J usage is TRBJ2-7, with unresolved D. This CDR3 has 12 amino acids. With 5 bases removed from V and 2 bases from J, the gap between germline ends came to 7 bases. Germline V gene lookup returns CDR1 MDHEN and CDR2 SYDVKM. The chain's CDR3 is CASSASTYEQYF. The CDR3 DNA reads TGTGCCAGCAGTGCCAGTACCTACGAGCAGTACTTC.

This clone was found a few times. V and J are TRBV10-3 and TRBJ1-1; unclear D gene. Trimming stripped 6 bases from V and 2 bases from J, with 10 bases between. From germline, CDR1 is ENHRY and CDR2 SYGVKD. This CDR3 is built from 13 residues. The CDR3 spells CAISPTVNTEAFF. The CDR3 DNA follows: TGTGCCATCAGCCCTACCGTTAACACTGAAGCTTTCTTT.

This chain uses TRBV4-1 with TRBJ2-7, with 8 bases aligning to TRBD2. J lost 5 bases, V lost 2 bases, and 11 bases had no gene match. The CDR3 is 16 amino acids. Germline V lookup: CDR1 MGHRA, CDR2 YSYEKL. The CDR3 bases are TGCGCCAGCAGCCAAAGGCTAGCGGCCGGGGGGGACGAGCAGTACTTC. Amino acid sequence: CASSQRLAAGGDEQYF.

CDR3 loop: CASSSRDSPSTDTQYF. The CDR3 DNA follows: TGTGCCAGCAGTTCACGGGACTCTCCTAGCACAGATACGCAGTATTTT. V is TRBV6-5 and J is TRBJ2-3; tentative D call: TRBD2 (6 bases). The germline gives CDR1 MNHEY, CDR2 SVGAGI. The CDR3 totals 16 residues. V was clipped by 4 bases and J by 0 bases, with 14 bases between them.

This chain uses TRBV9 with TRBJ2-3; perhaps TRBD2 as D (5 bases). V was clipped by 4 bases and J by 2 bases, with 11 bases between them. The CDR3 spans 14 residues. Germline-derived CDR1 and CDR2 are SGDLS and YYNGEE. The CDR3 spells CASSPEGFTDTQYF. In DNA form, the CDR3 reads TGTGCCAGCAGCCCCGAGGGATTCACAGATACGCAGTATTTT.

The DNA of the CDR3 is TGCAGCGTCCGACAGGGAATTACTCAAGAGACCCAGTACTTC. It codes for CSVRQGITQETQYF. V gene TRBV29-1 combines with J gene TRBJ2-5; TRBD1 aligns across 7 bases. Trimming at V came to 6 bases and at J to 2 bases, leaving 9 bases not matched to a gene. The CDR3 consists of 14 residues. Germline assignment: CDR1 SQVTM and CDR2 ANQGSEA.

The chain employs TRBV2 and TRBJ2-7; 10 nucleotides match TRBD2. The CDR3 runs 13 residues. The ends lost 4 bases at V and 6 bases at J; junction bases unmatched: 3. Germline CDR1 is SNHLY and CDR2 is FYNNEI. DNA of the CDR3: TGTGCCAGCAGTGCTAGCGGGGGCAGCGAGCAGTACTTC. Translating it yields CASSASGGSEQYF.

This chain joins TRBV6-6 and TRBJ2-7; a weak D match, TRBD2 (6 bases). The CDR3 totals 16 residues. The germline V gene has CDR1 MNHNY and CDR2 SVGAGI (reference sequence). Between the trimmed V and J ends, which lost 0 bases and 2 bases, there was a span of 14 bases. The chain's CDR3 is CASSYSGGRPTYEQYF. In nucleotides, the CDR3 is TGTGCCAGCAGTTACTCGGGTGGGAGGCCAACCTACGAGCAGTACTTC.

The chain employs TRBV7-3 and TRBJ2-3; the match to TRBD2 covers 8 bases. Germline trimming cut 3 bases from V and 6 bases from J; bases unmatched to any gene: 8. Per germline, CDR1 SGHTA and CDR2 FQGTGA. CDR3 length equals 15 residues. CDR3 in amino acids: CASSLTAGGTDTQYF. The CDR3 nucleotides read TGTGCCAGCAGCTTGACTGCGGGAGGTACGGATACGCAGTATTTT.

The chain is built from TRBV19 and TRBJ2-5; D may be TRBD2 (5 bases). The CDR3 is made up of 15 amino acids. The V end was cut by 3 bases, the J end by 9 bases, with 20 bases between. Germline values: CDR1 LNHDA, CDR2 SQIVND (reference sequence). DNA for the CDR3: TGTGCCAGTAGTATGTTCCTCTTCGGGGTTGCAGCCCAGTACTTC. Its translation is CASSMFLFGVAAQYF.

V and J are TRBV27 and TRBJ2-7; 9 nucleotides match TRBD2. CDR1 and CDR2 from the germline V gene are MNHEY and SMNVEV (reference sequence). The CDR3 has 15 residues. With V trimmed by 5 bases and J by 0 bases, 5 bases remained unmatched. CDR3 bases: TGTGCCAGCAGTGCAGCGGGGGGATCCTCCTACGAGCAGTACTTC. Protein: CASSAAGGSSYEQYF.

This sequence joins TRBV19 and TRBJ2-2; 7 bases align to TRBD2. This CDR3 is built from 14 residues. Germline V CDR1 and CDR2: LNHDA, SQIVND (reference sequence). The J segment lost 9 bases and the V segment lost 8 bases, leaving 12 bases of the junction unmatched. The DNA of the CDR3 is TGTGCCAGTTCCTCCAGACTAGCTGCTTGGGAGCTGTTTTTT. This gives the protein CASSSRLAAWELFF.